This TCR beta chain stems from a study of shared clonotypes between healthy human individuals. Sorted-subset replicate PCRs used approximately 180 ng of genomic DNA. This amount corresponded to approximately 30,000 T cell genomes. TCRdb's table, derived via immunoSEQ multiplex PCR, lists solely in-frame clones and lacks some. The sample shows over 1.5 million clones, 95% to 99% of them seen only once. Germline V CDR1 and CDR2: WSHSY, SAAADI. V was clipped by 3 bases and J by 0 bases, with 12 bases between them. The CDR3 sequence is 15 residues long. The sequence was obtained from a man aged 30 to 45 in good health. Material: naive CD4+ T cells sorted from blood. Indicated subset: CD45RA+ positively selected. The chain joins TRBV10-2 to TRBJ2-7; D assignment may be TRBD1 or TRBD2 (5 bases each). As DNA, the CDR3 is TGCGCCAGCAGTGAAGGGACGGGGATCTCCTACGAGCAGTACTTC. It encodes CASSEGTGISYEQYF.